Shown below are 26 T cell receptor beta chains from a single sample sequenced in a study of cytomegalovirus exposure and HLA in healthy donors. PCR amplification relied on 60 Vbeta primers (plus 13 Jbeta primers). The method was immunoSEQ multiplex PCR; TCRdb's version includes in-frame clones alone and lacks a portion of them. The sample lists 100,000 to 150,000 clones; over 60% were seen once. The sample consisted of PBMCs. These TCRs come from a human donor in good health.

The V and J genes are TRBV4-2 and TRBJ1-1; possible D gene TRBD1, 6 bases. V shed 5 bases and J shed 4 bases, with 14 bases lying between them. In germline, CDR1 is LGHNA, CDR2 YNFKEQ. CDR3 length: 14 amino acids. CDR3 coding DNA: TGTGCCAGCAGCTTGGGGGCACCGGGCACTGAAGCTTTCTTT. It encodes CASSLGAPGTEAFF.

This clone was detected once. The genes are TRBV5-1 and TRBJ2-5; perhaps TRBD2 as D (6 bases). Germline assignment: CDR1 SGHRS and CDR2 YFSETQ. This CDR3 contains 14 residues. V dropped 1 base and J dropped 5 bases, with 12 bases sitting between them. The CDR3 protein is CASSLPNGGETQYF. CDR3 DNA: TGCGCCAGCAGCTTGCCCAACGGAGGGGAGACCCAGTACTTC.

The rearrangement uses TRBV2 and TRBJ1-3; D is perhaps TRBD1 (5 bases). The germline V gene has CDR1 SNHLY and CDR2 FYNNEI. This CDR3 is 12 amino acids long. V shed 9 bases and J shed 2 bases, with 8 bases lying between them. The CDR3 region is CARQDPGNTIYF. CDR3 sequence (DNA): TGTGCCAGACAGGATCCTGGAAACACCATATATTTT.

The genes are TRBV11-2 and TRBJ1-3; possible D gene TRBD1, 6 bases. The CDR3 sequence is 17 residues long. Germline lookup yields CDR1 SGHAT and CDR2 FQNNGV. The V end lost 3 bases, the J end lost 1 base, and 16 bases lay between the germline ends. The CDR3 spells CASSLGASRTSGNTIYF. CDR3 nucleotides: TGTGCCAGCAGCTTGGGGGCCAGCCGAACTTCTGGAAACACCATATATTTT.

V and J are TRBV5-1 and TRBJ2-7; D is possibly TRBD2 (6 bases). This CDR3 spans 15 amino acids. Germline V CDR1 and CDR2: SGHRS, YFSETQ. The ends were cut back, 4 bases at V and 0 bases at J, with 14 bases in the middle. The CDR3 sequence is CASSQSGFGSYEQYF. The DNA for the CDR3 is TGCGCCAGCAGCCAAAGCGGGTTTGGCTCCTACGAGCAGTACTTC. Filled out from reference TRBV5-1 and TRBJ2-7, the complete variable domain reads KAGVTQTPRYLIKTRGQQVTLSCSPISGHRSVSWYQQTPGQGLQFLFEYFSETQRNKGNFPGRFSGRQFSNSRSEMNVSTLELGDSALYLCASSQSGFGSYEQYFGPGTRLTVT.

This clone was observed once. This chain links TRBV27 with TRBJ2-1, with 9 positions matching TRBD2. Germline CDR1 MNHEY, CDR2 SMNVEV (reference sequence). This CDR3 has 15 amino acids. J lost 5 bases, V lost 8 bases, and 10 bases had no gene match. The CDR3 loop reads CASRPSLAGNNEQFF. The CDR3 DNA reads TGTGCCAGCCGGCCCTCCCTAGCGGGGAACAATGAGCAGTTCTTC.

This chain links TRBV19 with TRBJ1-5; 7 nucleotides match TRBD1. V gave up 5 bases and J gave up 6 bases; unmatched junction bases: 4. The CDR3 totals 13 residues. CDR1 and CDR2 from the germline V gene are LNHDA and SQIVND (reference sequence). CDR3 nucleotide sequence: TGTGCCAGTAGTGGGACAGTCGCTCAGCCCCAGCATTTT. Its protein product is CASSGTVAQPQHF.

This clone showed up just a few times. The J gene is TRBJ1-6, the V gene TRBV5-8; D may be TRBD1 (5 bases). Germline V CDR1 and CDR2: SGHTS, YDEGEE. This CDR3 comprises 13 residues. V lost 4 bases to trimming and J lost 10 bases, with 12 bases between them. CDR3 in amino acids: CASSRREGSPLHF. CDR3 DNA sequence: TGTGCCAGCAGCCGACGGGAGGGGTCACCCCTCCACTTT.

The table lists this clone with a few counts. V gene TRBV19 combines with J gene TRBJ2-2; weak D call: TRBD1 (7 bases). V dropped 4 bases and J dropped 6 bases, with 12 bases sitting between them. The CDR3 sequence is 14 residues long. Germline CDR1 is LNHDA and CDR2 is SQIVND (reference sequence). The CDR3 DNA follows: TGTGCCAGTAGTACGTCAGGGGGGTCCGGGGAGCTGTTTTTT. Its protein is CASSTSGGSGELFF.

The chain links TRBV9 to TRBJ2-7; D may be TRBD1 (6 bases). V dropped 0 bases and J dropped 1 base, with 20 bases sitting between them. CDR3 length: 18 residues. Germline CDR1 reads SGDLS; CDR2 reads YYNGEE. CDR3 sequence: CASSVGGFLDSPSYEQYF. CDR3 sequence (DNA): TGTGCCAGCAGCGTAGGAGGGTTCCTGGACAGCCCTTCCTACGAGCAGTACTTC.

This sequence joins TRBV6-5 and TRBJ2-1; D is perhaps TRBD1 (7 bases). V was cut by 8 bases and J by 3 bases, with 17 bases left in between. The germline gives CDR1 MNHEY, CDR2 SVGAGI. The CDR3 has 15 amino acids. CDR3 sequence (DNA): TGTGCCAGCGAGCGCAGGGGGGAGGTCTACAATGAGCAGTTCTTC. It codes for CASERRGEVYNEQFF.

Notes on this clone: Germline and junction disagree at one end, which may indicate a read error. The chain combines TRBV7-9 with TRBJ2-7; possible D gene TRBD1, 5 bases. CDR3 length: 15 residues. Germline V gives CDR1 SEHNR, CDR2 FQNEAQ (reference sequence). The CDR3 DNA is TGTTCCAGCAGCTTAGTACCAGGGTTTGGATACGAGCAGTACTTC. This encodes CSSSLVPGFGYEQYF.

The gene calls are TRBV10-3 and TRBJ2-7, with 7 bases identical to TRBD1. The CDR3 spans 12 residues. Unmatched junction bases numbered 6, after V lost 11 bases and J lost 2 bases. Germline values: CDR1 ENHRY, CDR2 SYGVKD. Here the CDR3 reads CASRDSTYEQYF. The CDR3 coding sequence is TGTGCCTCCAGGGACAGTACCTACGAGCAGTACTTC.

V is TRBV4-1 and J is TRBJ2-3; possible D gene TRBD1, 5 bases. Germline CDR1 is MGHRA and CDR2 is YSYEKL. Deletions cut 1 base from V and 3 bases from J, with 14 bases between. This CDR3 is built from 16 residues. The CDR3 reads CASSQVVSQGTDTQYF. CDR3 DNA: TGCGCCAGCAGCCAAGTTGTTTCTCAGGGTACAGATACGCAGTATTTT.

This sequence joins TRBV2 and TRBJ1-1; no reliable D call. The V gene lost 7 bases and the J gene lost 3 bases, with 6 bases spanning the gap. This CDR3 comprises 11 residues. Germline values: CDR1 SNHLY, CDR2 FYNNEI. CDR3 in amino acids: CASKSDTEAFF. Here the CDR3 DNA reads TGTGCCAGCAAGTCGGACACTGAAGCTTTCTTT.

The chain links TRBV6-1 to TRBJ1-1, with 9 bases lining up with TRBD1. Germline CDR1 and CDR2: MNHNS and SASEGT. The CDR3 spans 15 residues. Trimming removed 1 base from V and 1 base from J; junction bases left unmatched: 1. The CDR3 loop is CASSEEQGANTEAFF. CDR3 nucleotide sequence: TGTGCCAGCAGTGAAGAACAGGGGGCGAACACTGAAGCTTTCTTT.

The chain has TRBV6-5 and TRBJ2-5; 10 nucleotides agree with TRBD1. From germline, CDR1 is MNHEY and CDR2 SVGAGI. The V and J ends lost 2 bases and 7 bases, in that order; junction bases with no gene match: 7. The CDR3 contains 15 residues. The CDR3 DNA sequence: TGTGCCAGCAGTTACGGGACAGGGGAATTTGGGACCCAGTACTTC. Translation: CASSYGTGEFGTQYF.

The V and J genes are TRBV6-1 and TRBJ1-5, with D uncertain. The CDR3 has 15 residues. V was pared by 8 bases and J by 0 bases, with 14 bases between. In germline, CDR1 is MNHNS, CDR2 SASEGT. In nucleotides, the CDR3 is TGTGCCAGCTCGGAGGGAGACTATAGCAATCAGCCCCAGCATTTT. Its translation: CASSEGDYSNQPQHF.

This chain connects TRBV9 to TRBJ2-5; 9 bases map to TRBD1. TRBJ2-7 matches the DNA end more closely, so the J call is doubtful. The germline gives CDR1 SGDLS, CDR2 YYNGEE. This CDR3 has 14 amino acids. The CDR3 DNA reads as TGTGCCAGCAGCGTAGGGCGACAGGGGGACGAGCAGTACTTC. This codes for CASSVGRQGDEQYF.

The gene calls are TRBV19 and TRBJ2-3; D is unresolved. Trimming took 9 bases from V and 4 from J, leaving 11 bases between them. This CDR3 has 12 amino acids. The germline gives CDR1 LNHDA, CDR2 SQIVND (reference sequence). CDR3: CASRGGSDTQYF. CDR3 DNA: TGTGCCAGCCGCGGTGGGTCAGATACGCAGTATTTT.

The chain combines TRBV12-5 with TRBJ2-1; 9 nucleotides line up with TRBD2. The length of the CDR3 is 16 residues. With V trimmed by 0 bases and J by 4 bases, 4 bases remained unmatched. Germline V lookup: CDR1 LGHNT, CDR2 FRNRAP. The CDR3 DNA follows: TGTGCTAGTGGTTTGGTGTCTAGCGGGAATTACAATGAGCAGTTCTTC. The encoded protein is CASGLVSSGNYNEQFF.

The J gene is TRBJ2-1, the V gene TRBV19, with TRBD2 identical over 15 bases. With V trimmed by 3 bases and J by 4 bases, 7 bases remained unmatched. CDR1 is LNHDA and CDR2 is SQIVND in the germline V gene (reference sequence). CDR3 length: 18 amino acids. The CDR3 nucleotides read TGTGCCAGTAGTATCCTGGGACTAGCGGGGGGTACATACAATGAGCAGTTCTTC. Amino acid sequence: CASSILGLAGGTYNEQFF.

The V call is TRBV9, the J call TRBJ2-3; 7 bases fit TRBD1. The CDR3 has 15 amino acids. Germline lookup yields CDR1 SGDLS and CDR2 YYNGEE. J gave up 2 bases and V 2 bases, and 5 bases lay outside the gene matches. This chain's CDR3 is CASSVGTASTDTQYF. The CDR3 DNA reads TGTGCCAGCAGCGTGGGGACAGCCTCCACAGATACGCAGTATTTT.

The rearrangement links TRBV2 to TRBJ2-2, with D hard to call. The germline V gene has CDR1 SNHLY and CDR2 FYNNEI. The CDR3 sequence is 12 residues long. V shed 6 bases and J shed 5 bases, with 7 bases lying between them. DNA of the CDR3: TGTGCCAGCAGGCGAGGTACCGGGGAGCTGTTTTTT. Amino acid sequence: CASRRGTGELFF.

The genes are TRBV12-5 and TRBJ2-5, with D possibly TRBD2 on 6 matching bases. Germline CDR1 LGHNT, CDR2 FRNRAP. The CDR3 spans 13 residues. Trimming removed 1 base at V and 4 bases at J, with 7 bases between. The CDR3 DNA sequence: TGTGCTAGTGGTTTGGGACTAGGAGAGACCCAGTACTTC. Amino acids: CASGLGLGETQYF. Using reference TRBV12-5 and TRBJ2-5 for the parts outside the CDR3, the full variable domain is DARVTQTPRHKVTEMGQEVTMRCQPILGHNTVFWYRQTMMQGLELLAYFRNRAPLDDSGMPKDRFSAEMPDATLATLKIQPSEPRDSAVYFCASGLGLGETQYFGPGTRLLVL.

This clone has just a few counts. V gene TRBV6-1 combines with J gene TRBJ1-3; D is unclear. Germline V gene lookup returns CDR1 MNHNS and CDR2 SASEGT. This CDR3 has 15 residues. V dropped 10 bases and J dropped 1 base, with 17 bases sitting between them. The CDR3 region has the DNA TGTGCCACCGTCCCGTTACAGCTATCTGGAAACACCATATATTTT. Its protein is CATVPLQLSGNTIYF.